This T cell receptor beta chain was found in a study of T cell responses to AZD1222 COVID-19 vaccine. Study observations and caveats: Among the donors, most were white British and more were female, and clonal diversity was possibly underestimated. At baseline, seropositivity was found in only a handful of AZD1222 recipients.

Sequencing was performed with immunoSEQ multiplex PCR; in TCRdb, only in-frame clones are kept and a portion is missing. This sample has more than 80,000 clones; approximately 85% occur once, and the top ten carry about 12%. Concerning this clone itself: Its matching antigen is unknown.

Per germline, CDR1 SEHNR and CDR2 FQNEAQ (reference sequence). This CDR3 region has 17 residues. With 3 bases clipped from V and 0 bases from J, the junction kept 8 bases outside the gene matches. This TCR was sampled from an adult who received the AZD1222 COVID-19 vaccine. This chain connects TRBV7-9 to TRBJ1-3; TRBD1 matches at 7 bases. The material sequenced was peripheral blood, taken 28 days after the second AZD1222 dose. The CDR3 DNA reads TGTGCCAGCAGCTTGGAGGGGGCCGGAGGCTCTGGAAACACCATATATTTT. It is translated as CASSLEGAGGSGNTIYF.